This T cell receptor beta chain appears in the sequencing data of a study of T cell responses to AZD1222 COVID-19 vaccine (dated by TCRdb to about 2021). Concerning the study at large: Because spike-specific TCR depth and breadth did not differ between the two schedules, AZD1222 recipients who got a second dose at roughly 4 weeks were pooled with those who got a second dose at roughly 12 weeks. A total of just over 230 trial participants underwent TCR sequencing, of whom about 210 received two doses of AZD1222 and some 25 received two doses of the MenACWY control vaccine. Trial participants were enrolled by age into subgroups of 18-55, 56-69 and 70-plus years, and about 150, 27 and 61 TCR-sequenced participants, respectively, were included in these subgroups.

The time point tag for this specimen amounts to: baseline before first vaccination. Vaccinee samples were obtained from the UK trials COV001 and COV002, which included a single-blind randomized controlled phase 2/3 trial of AZD1222 (ChAdOx1 nCoV-19) in healthy adults. For TCRbeta chain sequencing, PBMC samples from trial participants were taken at day 0 and at day 28 after the second dose. As to this clone: There is no known antigen for this receptor. The sample holds no much larger clone one base away, and base qualities are not on file.

The paper's findings and limits, for the study overall: The 56-69-year group was small, and its depth increase did not reach significance, likely because of low power. Most participants were white British and females outnumbered males, and the authors suggested that clonal diversity may have been underestimated. Conclusions about previously exposed vaccinees are limited, since just a handful of AZD1222 recipients were seropositive for SARS-CoV-2 at baseline. Because no day 14 peak-response samples were available, the repertoires could be characterized only after the peak T cell response. The whole spike protein was spanned by vaccine-associated CD4 TCRs, and dominant responses were seen in regions 160-218 and 743-854. Spike-specific TCR breadth and depth rose significantly after two AZD1222 doses compared with day 0 and with MenACWY recipients. Nearly half of unique spike-specific TCRs reportedly recognized epitopes outside regions mutated in the B.1.351 and B.1.1.7 variants.

The CDR3 regions of human TCRbeta chains were subjected to immunosequencing. The authors processed their data as follows. Repertoire TCRs were checked for matches against a reference library of SARS-CoV-2-specific TCRs that had been generated using the MIRA antigen-specificity platform. Breadth was defined as the fraction of unique TCRs that were SARS-CoV-2-associated. Depth was defined as the fraction of total T cells that were SARS-CoV-2-associated. Using the MIRA data, every spike-specific TCR was mapped to the spike region that the TCR reacted to and assigned to either a CD4 or a CD8 class. Log10-transformed breadth and depth values were compared by one-way ANOVA with Sidak's multiple comparisons tests. TCRdb holds this immuneACCESS table with in-frame rearrangements only. Some clones are missing; in checked studies, unresolved V genes explain under half, and the rest has no known cause. For V, J and clone size, that table is used; D and trimming come from the DNA. The sample yields about 120,000 clones; approximately 90% were counted once. The leading ten clones occupy about 3.5% of the sample.

From its cysteine to its phenylalanine, the CDR3 spans 15 amino acids. The DNA shown is the 45-base CDR3, in frame from base 1. V and J are truncated by 4 bases and 1 base respectively, leaving an intervening sequence of 8 bases. Sequences ENHRY (CDR1) and SYGVKD (CDR2) are obtained from the germline V gene. The source material was peripheral blood, sampled on day 0 of AZD1222 vaccination. The TCR was taken from an adult in good health. The receptor chain draws on TRBV10-3 and TRBJ1-6; no D gene is confidently identified. The CDR3 here reads CAISGESSYNSPLHF. The nucleotides are TGTGCCATCAGTGGGGAGTCGTCCTATAATTCACCCCTCCACTTT.